This paragraph reports one T cell receptor (beta chain). Its antigen is undetermined. The entry originates in a study of shared clonotypes between healthy human individuals. Points from the study as a whole: Clonotype sharing among donors likely depends on sequencing depth. Naive subsets generally exceeded memory subsets in estimated richness. Clonotypes not shared had lower generation probabilities than those common to all four donors.

Nashville, Tennessee was home to all donors, who were Caucasian adults. Produced via immunoSEQ multiplex PCR; TCRdb's table is partial and in-frame only. The table has approximately 980,000 clones, approximately 80% seen once; the top ten hold 1.5%. Sequenced: memory CD4+ T cells sorted from blood. Subset indicated: CD45RA-negative fraction. The TCR was taken from a man aged 18-30 years in good health.

Here the CDR3 reads CAWSVKGMNQPQHF. CDR3 sequence (DNA): TGTGCCTGGAGTGTCAAGGGGATGAATCAGCCCCAGCATTTT. The genes are TRBV30 and TRBJ1-5; perhaps TRBD1 as D (5 bases). The CDR3 sequence is 14 residues long. The V gene's germline CDR1 is GTSNPN and CDR2 SVGIG (reference sequence). The V and J ends lost 0 bases and 4 bases respectively, with 10 bases between them.